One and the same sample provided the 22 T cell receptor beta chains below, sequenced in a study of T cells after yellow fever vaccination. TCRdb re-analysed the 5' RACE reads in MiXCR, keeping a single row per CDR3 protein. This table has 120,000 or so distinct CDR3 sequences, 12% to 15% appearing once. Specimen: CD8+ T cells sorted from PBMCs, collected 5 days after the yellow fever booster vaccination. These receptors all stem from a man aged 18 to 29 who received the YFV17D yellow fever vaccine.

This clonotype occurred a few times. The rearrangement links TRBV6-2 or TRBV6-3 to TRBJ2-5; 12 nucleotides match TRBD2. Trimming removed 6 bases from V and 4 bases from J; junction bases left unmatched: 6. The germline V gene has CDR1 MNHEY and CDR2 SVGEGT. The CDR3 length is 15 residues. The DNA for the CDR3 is TGTGCCAGCAGCCCTAGCGGGGGGGCTTTAGAGACCCAGTACTTC. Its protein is CASSPSGGALETQYF.

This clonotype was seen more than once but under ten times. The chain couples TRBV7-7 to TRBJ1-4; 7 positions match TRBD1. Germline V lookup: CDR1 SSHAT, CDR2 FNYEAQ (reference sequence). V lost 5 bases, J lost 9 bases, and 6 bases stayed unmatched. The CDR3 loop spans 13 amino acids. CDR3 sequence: CASSPQGQQKLFF. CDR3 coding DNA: TGTGCCAGCAGCCCCCAGGGACAGCAAAAACTGTTTTTT.

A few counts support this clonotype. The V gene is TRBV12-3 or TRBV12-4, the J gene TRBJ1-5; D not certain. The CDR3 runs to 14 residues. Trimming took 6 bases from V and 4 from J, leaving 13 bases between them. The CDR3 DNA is TGTGCCAGCAGACCTCGGGAGATAAATCAGCCCCAGCATTTT. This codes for CASRPREINQPQHF.

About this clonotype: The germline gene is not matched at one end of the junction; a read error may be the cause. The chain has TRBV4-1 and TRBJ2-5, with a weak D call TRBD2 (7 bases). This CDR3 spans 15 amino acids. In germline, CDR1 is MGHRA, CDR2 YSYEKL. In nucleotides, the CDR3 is TGCGCCAGCAGCCAGCTTCTTGGGGAGGGGGAGAGCCAGTACTTC. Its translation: CASSQLLGEGESQYF.

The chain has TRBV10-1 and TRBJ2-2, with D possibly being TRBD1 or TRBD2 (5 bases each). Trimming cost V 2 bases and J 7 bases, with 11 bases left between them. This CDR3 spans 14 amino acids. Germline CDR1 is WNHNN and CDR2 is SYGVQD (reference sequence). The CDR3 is CASSEVEGYGELFF. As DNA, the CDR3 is TGCGCCAGCAGTGAGGTTGAGGGGTACGGGGAGCTGTTTTTT.

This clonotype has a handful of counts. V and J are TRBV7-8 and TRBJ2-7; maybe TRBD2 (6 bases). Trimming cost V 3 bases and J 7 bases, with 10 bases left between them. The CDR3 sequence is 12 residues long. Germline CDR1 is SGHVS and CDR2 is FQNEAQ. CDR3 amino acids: CASSFREREQYV. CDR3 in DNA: TGTGCCAGCAGCTTTCGGGAGAGGGAGCAGTACGTC.

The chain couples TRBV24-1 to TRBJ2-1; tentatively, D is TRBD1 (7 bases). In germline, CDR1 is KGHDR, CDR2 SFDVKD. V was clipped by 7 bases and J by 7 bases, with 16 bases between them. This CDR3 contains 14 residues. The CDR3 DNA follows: TGTGCCACCAGAACAGGGGAGGCAGGAAATGAGCAGTTCTTC. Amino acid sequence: CATRTGEAGNEQFF.

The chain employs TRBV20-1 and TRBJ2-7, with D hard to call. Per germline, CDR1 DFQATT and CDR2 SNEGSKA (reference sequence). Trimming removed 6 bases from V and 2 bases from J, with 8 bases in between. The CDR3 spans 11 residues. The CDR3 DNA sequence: TGCAGTGCACCCGGGCCCTACGAGCAGTACTTC. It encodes CSAPGPYEQYF.

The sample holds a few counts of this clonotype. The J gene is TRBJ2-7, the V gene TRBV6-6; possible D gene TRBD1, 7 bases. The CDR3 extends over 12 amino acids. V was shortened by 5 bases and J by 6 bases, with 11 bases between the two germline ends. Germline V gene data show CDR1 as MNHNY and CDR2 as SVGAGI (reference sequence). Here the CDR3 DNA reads TGTGCCAGCAGTCAGGGGGGACGCGAGCAGTACGTC. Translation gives CASSQGGREQYV.

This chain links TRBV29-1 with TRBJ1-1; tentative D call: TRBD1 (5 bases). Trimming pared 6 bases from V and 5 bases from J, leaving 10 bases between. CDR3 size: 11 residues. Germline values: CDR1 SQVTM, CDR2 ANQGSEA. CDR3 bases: TGCAGCGTCCAGGGAGGGACTGAAGCTTTCTTT. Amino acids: CSVQGGTEAFF.

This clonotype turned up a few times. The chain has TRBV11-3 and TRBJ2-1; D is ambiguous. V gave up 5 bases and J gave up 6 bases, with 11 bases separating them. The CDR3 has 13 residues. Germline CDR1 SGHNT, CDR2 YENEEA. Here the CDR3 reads CASSTRLGNEQFF. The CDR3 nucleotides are TGTGCCAGCAGCACCAGACTTGGCAATGAGCAGTTCTTC.

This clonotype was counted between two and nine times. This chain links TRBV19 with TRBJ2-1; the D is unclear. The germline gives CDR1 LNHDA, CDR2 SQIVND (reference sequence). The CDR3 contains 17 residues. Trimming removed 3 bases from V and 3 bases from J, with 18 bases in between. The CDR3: CASSISPGEVHYNEQFF. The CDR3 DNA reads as TGTGCCAGTAGTATCTCCCCCGGTGAGGTACACTACAATGAGCAGTTCTTC.

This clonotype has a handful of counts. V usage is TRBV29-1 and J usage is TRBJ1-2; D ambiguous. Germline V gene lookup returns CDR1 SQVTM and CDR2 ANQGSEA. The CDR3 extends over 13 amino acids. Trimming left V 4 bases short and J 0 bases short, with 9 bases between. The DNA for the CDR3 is TGCAGCGTTGGCGCAGGAGCTAACTATGGCTACACCTTC. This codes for CSVGAGANYGYTF.

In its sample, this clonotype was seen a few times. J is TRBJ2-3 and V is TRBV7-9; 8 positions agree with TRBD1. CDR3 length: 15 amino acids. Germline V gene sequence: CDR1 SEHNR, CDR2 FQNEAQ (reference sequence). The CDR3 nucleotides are TGTGCGATTATCCCGGACAGGGCTTCGCGGGATACGCAGTATTTT. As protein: CAIIPDRASRDTQYF.

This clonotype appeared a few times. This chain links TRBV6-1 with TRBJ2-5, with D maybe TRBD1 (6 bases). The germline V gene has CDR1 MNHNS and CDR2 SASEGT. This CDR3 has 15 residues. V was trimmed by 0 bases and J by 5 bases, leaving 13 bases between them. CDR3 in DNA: TGTGCCAGCAGTGAAGCGGCAGGGGCTCAGGAGACCCAGTACTTC. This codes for CASSEAAGAQETQYF.

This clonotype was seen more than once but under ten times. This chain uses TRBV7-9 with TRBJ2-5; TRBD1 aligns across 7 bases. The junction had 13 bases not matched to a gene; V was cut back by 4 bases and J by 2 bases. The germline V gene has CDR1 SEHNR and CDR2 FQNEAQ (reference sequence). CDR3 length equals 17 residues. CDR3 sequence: CASSYYIRTGTQETQYF. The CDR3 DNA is TGTGCCAGCAGCTATTACATTCGGACAGGAACTCAAGAGACCCAGTACTTC.

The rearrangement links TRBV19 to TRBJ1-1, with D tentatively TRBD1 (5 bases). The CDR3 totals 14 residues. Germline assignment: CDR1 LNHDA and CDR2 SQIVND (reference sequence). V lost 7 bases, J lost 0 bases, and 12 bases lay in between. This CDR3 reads CASTEQELNTEAFF. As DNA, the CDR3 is TGTGCCAGTACCGAACAGGAATTGAACACTGAAGCTTTCTTT.

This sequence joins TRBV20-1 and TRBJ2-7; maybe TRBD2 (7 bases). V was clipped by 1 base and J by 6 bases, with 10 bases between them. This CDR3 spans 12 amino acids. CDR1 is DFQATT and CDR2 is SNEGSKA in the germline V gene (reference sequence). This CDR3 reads CSARGGGAEQYV. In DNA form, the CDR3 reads TGCAGTGCTAGAGGAGGGGGGGCCGAGCAGTACGTC.

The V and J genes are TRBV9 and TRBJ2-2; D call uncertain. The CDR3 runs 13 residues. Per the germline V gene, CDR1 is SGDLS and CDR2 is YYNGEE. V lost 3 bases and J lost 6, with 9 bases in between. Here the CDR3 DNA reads TGTGCCAGCAGCGCATTGACGCCCGGGGAGCTGTTTTTT. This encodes CASSALTPGELFF.

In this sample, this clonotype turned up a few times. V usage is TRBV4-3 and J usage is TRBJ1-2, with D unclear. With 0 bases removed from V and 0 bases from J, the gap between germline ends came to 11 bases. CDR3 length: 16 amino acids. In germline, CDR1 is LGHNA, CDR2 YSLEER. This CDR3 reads CASSQEDDRPNYGYTF. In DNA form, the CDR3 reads TGCGCCAGCAGCCAAGAGGACGATCGCCCTAACTATGGCTACACCTTC.

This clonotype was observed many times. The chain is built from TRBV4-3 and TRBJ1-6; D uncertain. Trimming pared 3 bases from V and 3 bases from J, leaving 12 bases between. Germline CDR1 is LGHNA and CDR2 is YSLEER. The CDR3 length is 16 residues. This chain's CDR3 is CASSQGYEGYNSPLHF. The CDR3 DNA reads TGCGCCAGCAGCCAGGGTTATGAAGGCTATAATTCACCCCTCCACTTT.

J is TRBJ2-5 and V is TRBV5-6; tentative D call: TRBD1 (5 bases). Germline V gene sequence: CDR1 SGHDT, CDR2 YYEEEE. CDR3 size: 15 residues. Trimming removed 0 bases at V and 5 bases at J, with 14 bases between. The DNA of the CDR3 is TGTGCCAGCAGCTTGGTTTATCGACAGACCGAGACCCAGTACTTC. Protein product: CASSLVYRQTETQYF. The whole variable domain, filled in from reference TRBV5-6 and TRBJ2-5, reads DAGVTQSPTHLIKTRGQQVTLRCSPKSGHDTVSWYQQALGQGPQFIFQYYEEEERQRGNFPDRFSGHQFPNYSSELNVNALLLGDSALYLCASSLVYRQTETQYFGPGTRLLVL.